This T cell receptor (beta chain) was identified during a study of shared clonotypes between healthy human individuals. Study-wide findings and caveats: Among donors, clonotype sharing was expected to be affected by sequencing depth. Larger richness was generally estimated for naive than memory subsets.

Repertoires were generated with immunoSEQ multiplex PCR, while TCRdb's copy carries only in-frame clones and drops some. The sample lists just over 2,000,000 clones; around 95% were seen once. V was pared by 4 bases and J by 4 bases, with 10 bases between. Looked up from germline, CDR1 is GTSNPN and CDR2 is SVGIG (reference sequence). CDR3 length: 12 residues. Comment on this clone: As yet, its antigen is unknown.

Every contributor of samples was a Caucasian grown-up residing in Nashville, Tennessee. Partitioning of CD4+ cells yielded a CD45RA+ naive subset and a CD45RA-negative memory subset. V usage is TRBV30 and J usage is TRBJ1-2; D not certain. Sequenced: naive CD4+ T cells sorted from blood. Subset noted: CD45RA+ positively selected. The sequence came from a man between 18 and 35 years old in good health. CDR3 nucleotides: TGTGCCTGGAATCAAGGGATCTATGGCTACACCTTC. Encoded protein: CAWNQGIYGYTF.